This entry is about one T cell receptor beta chain. This CDR3 spans 16 amino acids. Looked up from germline, CDR1 is SGHAT and CDR2 is FQNNGV. J lost 4 bases, V lost 3 bases, and 7 bases had no gene match. This specimen comes from a study of blood T cell repertoires in COVID-19. Study background: COVID-19 samples collected from the United States, Italy and Spain covered acute and convalescent phases. PBMCs, B-cell-depleted T cells, or T cells were the source of the cDNA or gDNA that made up the material.

Study processing details: Nucleated cell number was recorded as an estimate derived from reference gene primer amplification. Measured with immunoSEQ multiplex PCR; TCRdb has only the in-frame clones, and not every one. Clone size and the V and J calls come from that table; the DNA yielded D and trimming. Here the sample spans roughly 260,000 clones, approximately 86% being singletons. Sequencing input: peripheral blood. The V call is TRBV11-2, the J call TRBJ2-1, with TRBD2 matching 9 bases. The receptor was isolated from a man aged 35 to 55 who had recovered from COVID-19. The CDR3 sequence is CASSFLPSGVYNEQFF. The DNA for the CDR3 is TGTGCCAGCAGCTTTCTCCCTAGCGGGGTATACAATGAGCAGTTCTTC.